The 5 T cell receptor beta chains below were found in one sample sequenced in a study of blood T cell repertoires in COVID-19. This table comes from immunoSEQ multiplex PCR, and its TCRdb copy is limited to in-frame clones, with some not included. The table includes fewer than 250,000 clones, roughly nine tenths detected once. The sequencing sample was made of PBMCs or T cells enriched from blood (not recorded which). The receptors shown here come from a middle-aged woman in a cohort exposed to, infected with or recovered from COVID-19 (not recorded which).

The genes are TRBV5-1 and TRBJ1-2, with a tentative D call TRBD1 (5 bases). The CDR3 has 16 amino acids. Germline CDR1 SGHRS, CDR2 YFSETQ. V shed 0 bases and J shed 8 bases, with 20 bases lying between them. CDR3 sequence reads: CASSLVTGGERRGYTF. The CDR3 nucleotides are TGCGCCAGCAGCTTGGTTACCGGGGGGGAACGACGCGGCTACACCTTC.

The sample holds one count of this clone. The chain carries TRBV5-1 and TRBJ1-1; TRBD1 might be the D (5 bases). This CDR3 has 13 amino acids. Trimming took 5 bases from V and 3 from J, leaving 11 bases between them. CDR1 and CDR2 from the germline V gene are SGHRS and YFSETQ. CDR3 sequence (DNA): TGCGCCAGCAGGACAGAAGCTTACACTGAAGCTTTCTTT. Protein: CASRTEAYTEAFF.

This clone was seen once. The rearrangement joins TRBV9 to TRBJ2-5; a possible D gene is TRBD2 (6 bases). The CDR3 totals 17 residues. Germline CDR1 SGDLS, CDR2 YYNGEE. The V end lost 0 bases, the J end lost 1 base, and 16 bases lay between the germline ends. This CDR3 reads CASSVGGAGNVQETQYF. The CDR3 region has the DNA TGTGCCAGCAGCGTAGGGGGAGCGGGTAACGTCCAAGAGACCCAGTACTTC.

Only one count was recorded for this clone. The V and J genes are TRBV19 and TRBJ1-2; TRBD1 agrees at 12 bases. Per germline, CDR1 LNHDA and CDR2 SQIVND (reference sequence). The CDR3 contains 15 residues. With 10 bases clipped from V and 7 bases from J, the junction kept 13 bases outside the gene matches. The CDR3 nucleotides are TGTGCCACCAAAAGGTTGGGACAGGGGGCATCTGGCTACACCTTC. It specifies CATKRLGQGASGYTF.

The chain employs TRBV11-2 and TRBJ2-7, with 8 bases that match TRBD1. Germline V lookup: CDR1 SGHAT, CDR2 FQNNGV. The CDR3 sequence is 16 residues long. Losses at the gene ends were 4 bases for V and 1 base for J; bases not matched to a gene: 9. The CDR3 nucleotides are TGTGCCAGCAGCTACGGACAGGGCCTTGGGTCCTACGAGCAGTACTTC. Amino acids: CASSYGQGLGSYEQYF.